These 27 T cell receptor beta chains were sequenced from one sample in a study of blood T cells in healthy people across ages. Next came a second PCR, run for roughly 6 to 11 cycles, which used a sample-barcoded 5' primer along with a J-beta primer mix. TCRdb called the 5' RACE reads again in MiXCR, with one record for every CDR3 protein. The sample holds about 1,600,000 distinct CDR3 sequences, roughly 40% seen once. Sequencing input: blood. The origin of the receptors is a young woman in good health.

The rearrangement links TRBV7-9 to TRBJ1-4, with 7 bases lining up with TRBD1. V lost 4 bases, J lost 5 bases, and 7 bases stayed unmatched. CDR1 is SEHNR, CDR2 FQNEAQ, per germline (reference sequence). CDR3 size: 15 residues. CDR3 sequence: CASSSSGTANEKLFF. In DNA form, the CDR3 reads TGTGCCAGCAGCTCCTCCGGGACAGCGAATGAAAAACTGTTTTTT.

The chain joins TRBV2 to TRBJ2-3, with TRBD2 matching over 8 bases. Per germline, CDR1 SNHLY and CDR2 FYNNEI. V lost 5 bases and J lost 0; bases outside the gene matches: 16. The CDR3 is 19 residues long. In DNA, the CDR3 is TGTGCCAGCAGTTTTGCCCCGGGACTAGGCGGGTCAAGCACAGATACGCAGTATTTT. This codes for CASSFAPGLGGSSTDTQYF.

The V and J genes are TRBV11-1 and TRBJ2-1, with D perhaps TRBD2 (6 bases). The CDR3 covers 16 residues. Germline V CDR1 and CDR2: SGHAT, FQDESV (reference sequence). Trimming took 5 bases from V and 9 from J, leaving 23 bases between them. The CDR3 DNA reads TGTGCCAGCAGCCCTTGGGAGCGGGCCCTTCTGGGTGAGCAGTTCTTC. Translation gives CASSPWERALLGEQFF.

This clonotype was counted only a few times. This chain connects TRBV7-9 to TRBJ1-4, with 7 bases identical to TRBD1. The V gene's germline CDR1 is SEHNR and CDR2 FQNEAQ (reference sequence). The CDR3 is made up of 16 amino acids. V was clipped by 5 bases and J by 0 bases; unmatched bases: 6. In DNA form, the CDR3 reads TGTGCCAGCAGCCCGGGGACAGCTTCAACTAATGAAAAACTGTTTTTT. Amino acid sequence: CASSPGTASTNEKLFF. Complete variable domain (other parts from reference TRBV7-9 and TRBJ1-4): DTGVSQNPRHKITKRGQNVTFRCDPISEHNRLYWYRQTLGQGPEFLTYFQNEAQLEKSRLLSDRFSAERPKGSFSTLEIQRTEQGDSAMYLCASSPGTASTNEKLFFGSGTQLSVL.

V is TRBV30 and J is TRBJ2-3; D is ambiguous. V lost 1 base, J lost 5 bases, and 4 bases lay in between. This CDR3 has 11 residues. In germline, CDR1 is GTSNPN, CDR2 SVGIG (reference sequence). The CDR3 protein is CAWSGVDTQYF. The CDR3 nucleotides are TGTGCCTGGAGTGGTGTAGATACGCAGTATTTT.

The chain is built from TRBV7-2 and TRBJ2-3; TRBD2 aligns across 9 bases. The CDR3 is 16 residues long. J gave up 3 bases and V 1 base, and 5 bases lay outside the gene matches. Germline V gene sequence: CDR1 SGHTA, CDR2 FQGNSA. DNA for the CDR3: TGTACCAGCAGCTTAGGGCGGGGGGGCCGGACAGATACGCAGTATTTT. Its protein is CTSSLGRGGRTDTQYF.

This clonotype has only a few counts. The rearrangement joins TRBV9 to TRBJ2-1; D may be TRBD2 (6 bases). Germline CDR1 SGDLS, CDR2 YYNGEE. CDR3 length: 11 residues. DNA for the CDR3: TGTCCCCGCGGCGGGAACAATGAGCAGTTCTTC. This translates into CPRGGNNEQFF.

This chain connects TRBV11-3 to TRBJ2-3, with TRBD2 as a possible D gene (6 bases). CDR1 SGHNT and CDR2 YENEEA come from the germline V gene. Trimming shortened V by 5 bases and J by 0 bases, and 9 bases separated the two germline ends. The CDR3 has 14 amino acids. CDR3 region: CASSTAGSTDTQYF. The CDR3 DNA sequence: TGTGCCAGCAGCACCGCGGGGAGCACAGATACGCAGTATTTT. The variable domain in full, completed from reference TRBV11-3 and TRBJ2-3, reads EAGVVQSPRYKIIEKKQPVAFWCNPISGHNTLYWYLQNLGQGPELLIRYENEEAVDDSQLPKDRFSAERLKGVDSTLKIQPAELGDSAVYLCASSTAGSTDTQYFGPGTRLTVL.

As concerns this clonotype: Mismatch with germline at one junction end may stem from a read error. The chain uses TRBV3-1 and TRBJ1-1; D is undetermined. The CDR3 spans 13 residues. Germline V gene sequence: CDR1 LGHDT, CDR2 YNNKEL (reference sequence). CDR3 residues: CVSSPDGNTEAFF. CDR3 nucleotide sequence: TGTGTCAGCAGCCCGGACGGGAACACTGAAGCTTTCTTT.

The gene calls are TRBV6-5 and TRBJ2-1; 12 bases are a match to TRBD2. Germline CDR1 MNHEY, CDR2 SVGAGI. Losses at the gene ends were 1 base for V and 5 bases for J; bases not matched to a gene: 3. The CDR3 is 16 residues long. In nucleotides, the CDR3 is TGTGCCAGCAGTTACTATTCTAGCGGGAGGGACAATGAGCAGTTCTTC. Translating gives CASSYYSSGRDNEQFF.

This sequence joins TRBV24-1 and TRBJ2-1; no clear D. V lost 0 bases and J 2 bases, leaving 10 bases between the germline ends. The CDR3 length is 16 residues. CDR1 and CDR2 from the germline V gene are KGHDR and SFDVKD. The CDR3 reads CATSDLASAPYNEQFF. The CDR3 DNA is TGTGCCACCAGTGATTTGGCCAGCGCACCCTACAATGAGCAGTTCTTC.

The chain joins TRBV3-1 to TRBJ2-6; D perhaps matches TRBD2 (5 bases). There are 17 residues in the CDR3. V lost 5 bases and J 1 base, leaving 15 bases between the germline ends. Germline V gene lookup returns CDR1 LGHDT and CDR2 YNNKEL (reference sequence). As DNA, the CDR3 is TGTGCCAGCAGCTTGGAAGGATCGGGATCTGGGGCCAACGTCCTGACTTTC. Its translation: CASSLEGSGSGANVLTF.

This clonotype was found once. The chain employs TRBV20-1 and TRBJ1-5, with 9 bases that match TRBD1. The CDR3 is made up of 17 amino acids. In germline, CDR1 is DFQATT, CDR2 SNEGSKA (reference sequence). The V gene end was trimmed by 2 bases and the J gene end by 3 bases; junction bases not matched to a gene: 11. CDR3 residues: CSARPPGTGFNNQPQHF. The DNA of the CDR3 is TGCAGTGCTAGACCCCCGGGGACAGGGTTCAACAATCAGCCCCAGCATTTT.

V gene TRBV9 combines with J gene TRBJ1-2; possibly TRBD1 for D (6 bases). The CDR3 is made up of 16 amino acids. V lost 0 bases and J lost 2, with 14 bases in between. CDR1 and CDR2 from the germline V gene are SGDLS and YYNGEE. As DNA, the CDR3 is TGTGCCAGCAGCGTAGAAGGGGGGGCCCGAAACTATGGCTACACCTTC. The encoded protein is CASSVEGGARNYGYTF.

The CDR3 bases are TGTGCCAGCAGTGTTAGCTTTAATGAAAAACTGTTTTTT. Encoded protein: CASSVSFNEKLFF. The rearrangement uses TRBV2 and TRBJ1-4, with D unclear. Germline CDR1 reads SNHLY; CDR2 reads FYNNEI. The CDR3 covers 13 residues. Trimming removed 4 bases at V and 4 bases at J, with 7 bases between.

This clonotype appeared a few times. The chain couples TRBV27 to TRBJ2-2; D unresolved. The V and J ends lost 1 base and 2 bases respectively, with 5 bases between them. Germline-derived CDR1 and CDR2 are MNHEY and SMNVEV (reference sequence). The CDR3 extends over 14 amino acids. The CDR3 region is CASSLWTNTGELFF. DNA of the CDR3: TGTGCCAGCAGTTTATGGACCAACACCGGGGAGCTGTTTTTT.

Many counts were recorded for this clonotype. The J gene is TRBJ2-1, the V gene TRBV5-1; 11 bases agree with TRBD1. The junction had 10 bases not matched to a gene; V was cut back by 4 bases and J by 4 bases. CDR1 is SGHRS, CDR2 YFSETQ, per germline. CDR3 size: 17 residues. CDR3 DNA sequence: TGCGCCAGCAGCCCCTGGACAGGGGGCATTAGTTACAATGAGCAGTTCTTC. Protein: CASSPWTGGISYNEQFF.

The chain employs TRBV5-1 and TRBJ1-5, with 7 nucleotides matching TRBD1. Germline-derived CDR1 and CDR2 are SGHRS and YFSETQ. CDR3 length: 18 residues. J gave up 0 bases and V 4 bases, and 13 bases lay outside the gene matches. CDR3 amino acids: CASSGDRDPGGSNQPQHF. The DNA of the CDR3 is TGCGCCAGCAGCGGTGACAGGGATCCAGGGGGTAGCAATCAGCCCCAGCATTTT.

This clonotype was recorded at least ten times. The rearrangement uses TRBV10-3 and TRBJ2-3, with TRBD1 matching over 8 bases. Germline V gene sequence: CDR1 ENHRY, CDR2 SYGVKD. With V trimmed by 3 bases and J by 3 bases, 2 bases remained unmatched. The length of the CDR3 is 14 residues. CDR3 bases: TGTGCCATCAGTGATAACAGGGGGACAGATACGCAGTATTTT. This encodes CAISDNRGTDTQYF.

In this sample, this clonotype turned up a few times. DNA of the CDR3: TGTGCCATCCGGGACTCACGCACAGATACGCAGTATTTT. Protein sequence: CAIRDSRTDTQYF. The J gene is TRBJ2-3, the V gene TRBV6-5, with D possibly matching TRBD2 (6 bases). This CDR3 contains 13 residues. V was clipped by 10 bases and J by 1 base, with 12 bases between them. CDR1 and CDR2 (germline): MNHEY, SVGAGI.

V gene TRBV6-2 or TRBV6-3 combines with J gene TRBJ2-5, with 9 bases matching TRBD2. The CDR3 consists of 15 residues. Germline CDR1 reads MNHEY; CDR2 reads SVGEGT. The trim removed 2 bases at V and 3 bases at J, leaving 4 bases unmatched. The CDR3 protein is CASSYRAGGEETQYF. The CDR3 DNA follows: TGTGCCAGCAGTTACCGTGCGGGGGGGGAAGAGACCCAGTACTTC.

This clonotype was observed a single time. CDR3 sequence reads: CASSYGSGGHNEQFF. As DNA, the CDR3 is TGTGCCAGCAGTTACGGTAGCGGGGGTCACAATGAGCAGTTCTTC. The V gene is TRBV6-5, the J gene TRBJ2-1, with 9 bases identical to TRBD2. V lost 2 bases to trimming and J lost 5 bases; unmatched junction nucleotides: 4. Looked up from germline, CDR1 is MNHEY and CDR2 is SVGAGI. The CDR3 is 15 residues long.

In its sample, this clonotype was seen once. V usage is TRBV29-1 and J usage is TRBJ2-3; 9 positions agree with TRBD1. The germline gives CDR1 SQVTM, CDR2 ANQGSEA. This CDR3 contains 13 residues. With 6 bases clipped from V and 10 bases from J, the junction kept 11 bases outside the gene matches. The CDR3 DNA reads TGCAGCGTGGGGGGGACAGGGAGAAGTGCGCAGTATTTT. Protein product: CSVGGTGRSAQYF.

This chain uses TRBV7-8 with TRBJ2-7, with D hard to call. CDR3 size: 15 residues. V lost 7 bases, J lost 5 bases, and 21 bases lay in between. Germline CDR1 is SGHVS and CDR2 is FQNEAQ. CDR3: CASTPGSRLVNEQYF. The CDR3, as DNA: TGTGCCAGCACCCCCGGGTCAAGACTCGTCAACGAGCAGTACTTC. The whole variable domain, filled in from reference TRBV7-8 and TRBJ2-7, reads GAGVSQSPRYKVAKRGQDVALRCDPISGHVSLFWYQQALGQGPEFLTYFQNEAQLDKSGLPSDRFFAERPEGSVSTLKIQRTQQEDSAVYLCASTPGSRLVNEQYFGPGTRLTVT.

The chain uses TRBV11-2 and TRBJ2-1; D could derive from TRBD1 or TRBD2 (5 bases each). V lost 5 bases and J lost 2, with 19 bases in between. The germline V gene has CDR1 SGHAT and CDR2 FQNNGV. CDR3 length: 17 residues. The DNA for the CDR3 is TGTGCCAGCAGCGACGTCTCCGGGACGGCAGCCTACAATGAGCAGTTCTTC. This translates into CASSDVSGTAAYNEQFF.

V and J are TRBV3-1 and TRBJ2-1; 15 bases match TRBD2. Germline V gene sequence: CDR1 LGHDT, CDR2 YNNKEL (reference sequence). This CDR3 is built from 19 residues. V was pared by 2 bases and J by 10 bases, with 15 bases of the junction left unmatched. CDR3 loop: CASSQFPGTSGGSSYEQFF. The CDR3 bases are TGTGCCAGCAGCCAATTTCCTGGGACTAGCGGGGGGTCTTCCTACGAGCAGTTCTTC.

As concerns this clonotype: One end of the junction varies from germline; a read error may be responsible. The CDR3 DNA follows: TGTGCCGGCAGTGACCCTGGACGTTCGAACACTGAAGCTTTCTTT. The encoded protein is CAGSDPGRSNTEAFF. The chain employs TRBV6-1 and TRBJ1-1; D gene unclear. The CDR3 runs 15 residues. Germline assignment: CDR1 MNHNS and CDR2 SASEGT.